This TCR beta chain was observed in a study of control samples from healthy donors and cancer patients (dated by TCRdb to about 2020). In the case of this clone: Its antigen is unknown. Base qualities are not recorded, but no much larger clone differs from it by a single base.

The germline V gene specifies MNHEY as CDR1 and SVGAGI as CDR2. Deletion took 6 bases off V and 0 bases off J, with a span of 11 bases between the germline ends. CDR3 length: 15 amino acids, cysteine to phenylalanine. The DNA shown is the 45-base CDR3, in frame from base 1. Library preparation used the immunoSEQ multiplex PCR assay. TCRdb stores this immuneACCESS table with in-frame sequences only. Part of the clones is absent; in the studies checked, under half of the shortfall reflects unresolved V genes, and no reason is known for the rest. Present in this sample are approximately 190,000 clones, about 90% of which were seen just once. About 2% of the sample lies in the top ten.

The sample taken for sequencing was blood. This TCR came from a man aged 25 to 40 in good health. The chain was built from TRBV6-5 and TRBJ2-2, and perhaps TRBD1 as D gene, on 5 matching bases. The CDR3 region reads CASRHRTANTGELFF. DNA sequence: TGTGCCAGCAGACACAGGACGGCGAACACCGGGGAGCTGTTTTTT.